This T cell receptor beta chain derives from a study of blood T cell repertoires in COVID-19. Measured with immunoSEQ multiplex PCR; TCRdb has only the in-frame clones, and not every one. The repertoire holds about 200,000 clones, with 84% as singletons. The CDR3 runs to 15 residues. Per the germline V gene, CDR1 is MGHRA and CDR2 is YSYEKL. V lost 2 bases to trimming and J lost 7 bases, with 15 bases between them. Input material: peripheral blood. The clonotype comes from a human donor in a cohort sampled during active COVID-19. The chain employs TRBV4-1 and TRBJ1-5; D possibly corresponds to TRBD1 (5 bases). The CDR3 spells CASSQRWGLRQPQHF. CDR3 in DNA: TGCGCCAGCAGCCAACGATGGGGACTTCGGCAGCCCCAGCATTTT.